These 15 T cell receptor beta chains came from one sample sequenced in a study of shared clonotypes between healthy human individuals. Assay used: immunoSEQ multiplex PCR; TCRdb lists only in-frame clones, some missing. The table records more than 1.2 million clones, just under 99% of them present only once. Sequenced sample: naive CD4+ T cells sorted from blood. Subset here: CD45RA+ positively selected. All receptors come from a man aged 30-40 years in good health.

This sequence joins TRBV6-5 and TRBJ2-7; TRBD1 is a possible D gene (6 bases). V gave up 5 bases and J gave up 6 bases, with 20 bases separating them. The germline gives CDR1 MNHEY, CDR2 SVGAGI. The CDR3 spans 15 residues. DNA of the CDR3: TGTGCCAGCAGTAATCGACAGGCAAGATTTTTCGAGCAGTACTTC. It is translated as CASSNRQARFFEQYF.

The rearrangement uses TRBV4-1 and TRBJ1-2; TRBD1 matches 7 bases. Losses at the gene ends were 1 base for V and 5 bases for J; bases not matched to a gene: 4. The CDR3 runs to 14 residues. The germline V gene encodes CDR1 MGHRA and CDR2 YSYEKL. CDR3 sequence (DNA): TGCGCCAGCAGCCAAGTGGGACAGAAATATGGCTACACCTTC. Protein product: CASSQVGQKYGYTF.

The chain recombines TRBV5-8 with TRBJ2-1; TRBD2 agrees at 9 bases. This CDR3 region has 14 residues. J lost 6 bases, V lost 4 bases, and 5 bases had no gene match. In germline, CDR1 is SGHTS, CDR2 YDEGEE. The CDR3 sequence: CASSMSGRSNEQFF. The CDR3 DNA is TGTGCCAGCAGCATGAGCGGGAGGAGCAATGAGCAGTTCTTC.

The V call is TRBV5-4, the J call TRBJ2-1, with 7 bases matching TRBD2. The CDR3 runs 16 residues. From germline, CDR1 is SGHNT and CDR2 YYREEE (reference sequence). Trimming cost V 2 bases and J 3 bases; bases outside gene matches: 8. CDR3 nucleotides: TGTGCCAGCAGCTTTGGGGGAGGGCACAACTACAATGAGCAGTTCTTC. This encodes CASSFGGGHNYNEQFF. Looking up the rest from reference TRBV5-4 and TRBJ2-1 gives the full variable domain: ETGVTQSPTHLIKTRGQQVTLRCSSQSGHNTVSWYQQALGQGPQFIFQYYREEENGRGNFPPRFSGLQFPNYSSELNVNALELDDSALYLCASSFGGGHNYNEQFFGPGTRLTVL.

The chain carries TRBV5-1 and TRBJ1-2, with 12 bases lining up with TRBD1. Germline V gene lookup returns CDR1 SGHRS and CDR2 YFSETQ. This CDR3 has 15 residues. J lost 3 bases, V lost 2 bases, and 2 bases had no gene match. CDR3 nucleotides: TGCGCCAGCAGCTTTGGGACAGGGGGCGACTATGGCTACACCTTC. This sequence encodes CASSFGTGGDYGYTF.

The chain links TRBV11-2 to TRBJ2-5; TRBD2 aligns across 14 bases. The CDR3 has 17 residues. Germline CDR1 SGHAT, CDR2 FQNNGV. V dropped 2 bases and J dropped 5; count of bases not matched to a gene: 7. This CDR3 is CASSLRLAGGPSETQYF. CDR3 bases: TGTGCCAGCAGCTTACGACTAGCGGGAGGGCCGTCCGAGACCCAGTACTTC. The full variable domain, its missing parts supplied by reference TRBV11-2 and TRBJ2-5, is EAGVAQSPRYKIIEKRQSVAFWCNPISGHATLYWYQQILGQGPKLLIQFQNNGVVDDSQLPKDRFSAERLKGVDSTLKIQPAKLEDSAVYLCASSLRLAGGPSETQYFGPGTRLLVL.

The chain has TRBV10-2 and TRBJ2-1, with D perhaps being TRBD1 or TRBD2 (5 bases each). The germline V and J ends were trimmed by 7 bases and 4 bases, with 17 bases remaining between them. Germline values: CDR1 WSHSY, CDR2 SAAADI. CDR3 length: 15 amino acids. CDR3 DNA: TGCGCCAGCACCGACCCCGGGACCCAATACAATGAGCAGTTCTTC. Protein product: CASTDPGTQYNEQFF.

Regarding this clone: The sample has other DNA sequences that encode this CDR3 too. The V gene is TRBV7-3, the J gene TRBJ2-5, with D hard to call. The germline gives CDR1 SGHTA, CDR2 FQGTGA. Trimming removed 5 bases at V and 2 bases at J, with 9 bases between. The CDR3 runs to 13 residues. The CDR3 bases are TGTGCCAGCAGCCGGCGGCAGCAAGAGACCCAGTACTTC. Translating it yields CASSRRQQETQYF.

Regarding this clone: The CDR3 ends on some other residue instead of the conserved phenylalanine or tryptophan, so this is likely a read error. The limits of the CDR3 on the DNA are not certain, so only TCRdb's listed CDR3 is given. This chain connects TRBV18 to TRBJ2-7; TRBD2, the table's D call, was not compared with the DNA. Germline values: CDR1 KGHSH, CDR2 LQKENI. A total of 15 residues make up the CDR3, ends included. The CDR3 is CASSPLSVGSGRGLL.

The chain joins TRBV2 to TRBJ2-1; 9 bases are a match to TRBD1. Germline V gene lookup returns CDR1 SNHLY and CDR2 FYNNEI. The V segment lost 4 bases and the J segment 7 bases; nucleotides outside the gene matches: 5. This CDR3 has 14 amino acids. The DNA for the CDR3 is TGTGCCAGCAGTGGGGAAGACAGGGGGAATGAGCAGTTCTTC. Translated: CASSGEDRGNEQFF.

This chain joins TRBV9 and TRBJ2-3; no reliable D call. Germline V gene sequence: CDR1 SGDLS, CDR2 YYNGEE. V was pared by 4 bases and J by 4 bases, with 4 bases between. CDR3 length equals 11 residues. The CDR3 sequence is CASSFADTQYF. The DNA for the CDR3 is TGTGCCAGCAGCTTTGCAGATACGCAGTATTTT.

Only one count was recorded for this clone. The V and J genes are TRBV5-4 and TRBJ2-5, with a tentative D call TRBD2 (7 bases). V was pared by 4 bases and J by 4 bases, with 17 bases between. Germline CDR1 is SGHNT and CDR2 is YYREEE (reference sequence). The CDR3 has 15 amino acids. The CDR3 loop is CASSLGGGNGETQYF. The CDR3 DNA is TGTGCCAGCAGCCTTGGGGGGGGCAATGGAGAGACCCAGTACTTC.

This chain uses TRBV6-1 with TRBJ2-7; D remains ambiguous. This CDR3 comprises 13 residues. Germline CDR1 MNHNS, CDR2 SASEGT. V lost 0 bases and J 4 bases, leaving 7 bases between the germline ends. CDR3 nucleotide sequence: TGTGCCAGCAGTGAAGCCCCCCCTTACGAGCAGTACTTC. Protein product: CASSEAPPYEQYF.

This clone was counted between two and nine times. At the DNA level, this CDR3 is encoded by other sequences in the same sample as well. This chain uses TRBV5-1 with TRBJ2-5; 9 bases fit TRBD2. Germline V gene sequence: CDR1 SGHRS, CDR2 YFSETQ. The CDR3 spans 14 residues. V lost 0 bases, J lost 3 bases, and 0 bases stayed unmatched. The CDR3 sequence: CASSLVAGEETQYF. In nucleotides, the CDR3 is TGCGCCAGCAGCTTGGTAGCGGGAGAAGAGACCCAGTACTTC.

This chain uses TRBV27 with TRBJ1-4; perhaps TRBD1 as D (5 bases). The germline V gene has CDR1 MNHEY and CDR2 SMNVEV (reference sequence). The CDR3 sequence is 13 residues long. V lost 10 bases, J lost 5 bases, and 14 bases lay in between. CDR3 sequence: CAIETEENEKLFF. The CDR3 DNA reads as TGTGCCATCGAGACAGAGGAGAATGAAAAACTGTTTTTT.